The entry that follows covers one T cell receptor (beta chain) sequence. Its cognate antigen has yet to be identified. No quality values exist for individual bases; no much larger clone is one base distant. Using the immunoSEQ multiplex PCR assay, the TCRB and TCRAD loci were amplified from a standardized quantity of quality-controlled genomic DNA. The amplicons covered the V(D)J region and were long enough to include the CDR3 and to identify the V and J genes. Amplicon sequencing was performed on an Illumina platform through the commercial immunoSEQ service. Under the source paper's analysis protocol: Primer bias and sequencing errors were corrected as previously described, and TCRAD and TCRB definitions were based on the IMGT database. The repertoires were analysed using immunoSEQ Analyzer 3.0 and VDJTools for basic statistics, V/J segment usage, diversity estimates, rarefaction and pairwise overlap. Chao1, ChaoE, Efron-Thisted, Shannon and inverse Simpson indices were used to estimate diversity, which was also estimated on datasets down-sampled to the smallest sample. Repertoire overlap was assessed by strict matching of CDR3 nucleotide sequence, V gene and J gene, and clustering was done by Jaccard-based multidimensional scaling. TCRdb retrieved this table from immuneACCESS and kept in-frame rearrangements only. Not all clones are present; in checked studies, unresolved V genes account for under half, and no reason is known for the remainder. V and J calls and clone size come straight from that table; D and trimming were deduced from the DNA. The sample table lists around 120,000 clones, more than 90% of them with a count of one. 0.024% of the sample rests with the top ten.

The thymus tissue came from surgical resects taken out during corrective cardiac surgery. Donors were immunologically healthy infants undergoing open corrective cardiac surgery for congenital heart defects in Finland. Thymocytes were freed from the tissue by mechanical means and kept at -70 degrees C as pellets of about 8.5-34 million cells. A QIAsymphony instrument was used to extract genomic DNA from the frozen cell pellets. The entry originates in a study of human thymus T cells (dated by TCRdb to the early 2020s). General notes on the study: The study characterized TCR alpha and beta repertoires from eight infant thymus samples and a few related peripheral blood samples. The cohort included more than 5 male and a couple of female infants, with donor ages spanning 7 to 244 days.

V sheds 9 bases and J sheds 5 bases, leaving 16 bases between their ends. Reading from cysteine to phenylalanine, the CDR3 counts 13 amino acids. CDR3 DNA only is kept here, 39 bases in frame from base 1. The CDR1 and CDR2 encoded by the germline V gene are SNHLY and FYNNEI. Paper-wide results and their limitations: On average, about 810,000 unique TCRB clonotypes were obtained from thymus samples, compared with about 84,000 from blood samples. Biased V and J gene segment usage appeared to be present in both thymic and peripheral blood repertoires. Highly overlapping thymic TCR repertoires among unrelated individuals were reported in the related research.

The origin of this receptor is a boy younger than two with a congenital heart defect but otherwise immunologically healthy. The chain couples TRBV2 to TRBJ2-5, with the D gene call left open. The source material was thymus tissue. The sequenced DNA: TGTGCCAGATCAGGACCATCAAGGGAGACCCAGTACTTC. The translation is CARSGPSRETQYF.